This entry lists 27 T cell receptor beta chains sequenced from one sample in a study of post-analysis software for immune sequencing data. General study results and limits: Four or five TRBV segments, TRBV5-6, TRBV5-1 and TRBV20-1 among them, were found more frequent in patients than controls.

These TCRs are of unknown antigen specificity. TCR beta cDNA libraries included unique molecular identifiers. TCRdb re-called the PCR reads with MiXCR, one entry per CDR3 protein. The table records 820,000 or so distinct CDR3 sequences, around 53% of them present only once. Sequencing input: blood. The receptors here all came from a girl between 5 and 17 years old with multiple sclerosis.

The chain carries TRBV9 and TRBJ1-1; possible D gene TRBD1, 5 bases. V shed 3 bases and J shed 4 bases, with 19 bases lying between them. The CDR3 has 16 residues. CDR1 and CDR2 (germline): SGDLS, YYNGEE. The CDR3 spells CASSESRDSGGTEAFF. The CDR3 region has the DNA TGTGCCAGCAGCGAGAGCAGGGATTCGGGTGGCACTGAAGCTTTCTTT. Supplemented by reference TRBV9 and TRBJ1-1, the full variable domain reads DSGVTQTPKHLITATGQRVTLRCSPRSGDLSVYWYQQSLDQGLQFLIQYYNGEERAKGNILERFSAQQFPDLHSELNLSSLELGDSALYFCASSESRDSGGTEAFFGQGTRLTVV.

This chain connects TRBV7-9 to TRBJ2-5; 7 nucleotides line up with TRBD1. J gave up 3 bases and V 4 bases, and 8 bases lay outside the gene matches. The CDR3 covers 15 residues. Germline V lookup: CDR1 SEHNR, CDR2 FQNEAQ (reference sequence). The CDR3 spells CASSSVGQAEETQYF. CDR3 bases: TGTGCCAGCAGCTCCGTCGGACAGGCGGAAGAGACCCAGTACTTC.

V gene TRBV5-1 combines with J gene TRBJ1-1; D unresolved. The ends were cut back, 4 bases at V and 0 bases at J, with 10 bases in the middle. The CDR3 loop spans 14 amino acids. Germline-derived CDR1 and CDR2 are SGHRS and YFSETQ. CDR3 bases: TGCGCCAGCAGCCCACAGACCATGAACACTGAAGCTTTCTTT. Protein sequence: CASSPQTMNTEAFF.

The chain recombines TRBV29-1 with TRBJ2-1, with TRBD2 identical over 10 bases. J gave up 2 bases and V 5 bases, and 9 bases lay outside the gene matches. The CDR3 totals 16 residues. Germline-derived CDR1 and CDR2 are SQVTM and ANQGSEA. CDR3 DNA: TGCAGCGTTTTTAGGAGGGGACTAGCGACCTACAATGAGCAGTTCTTC. It encodes CSVFRRGLATYNEQFF.

In DNA, the CDR3 is TGCAGCGTCGGGACAGGGGTTGCCGAGCAGTACTTC. Amino acid sequence: CSVGTGVAEQYF. This chain links TRBV29-1 with TRBJ2-7, with 10 bases aligning to TRBD1. J lost 6 bases, V lost 6 bases, and 5 bases had no gene match. Looked up from germline, CDR1 is SQVTM and CDR2 is ANQGSEA. The CDR3 length is 12 residues.

The V and J genes are TRBV9 and TRBJ2-1; D not resolved. The CDR3 covers 14 residues. The V end was cut by 0 bases, the J end by 3 bases, with 7 bases between. The germline V gene encodes CDR1 SGDLS and CDR2 YYNGEE. In DNA, the CDR3 is TGTGCCAGCAGCGTAGACGATCTCTACAATGAGCAGTTCTTC. Translation: CASSVDDLYNEQFF.

This chain links TRBV7-9 with TRBJ1-2; D gene ambiguous. Trimming removed 8 bases from V and 4 bases from J, with 14 bases in between. The CDR3 extends over 13 amino acids. CDR1 SEHNR and CDR2 FQNEAQ come from the germline V gene (reference sequence). CDR3 bases: TGTGCCAGCCGTCCTCGGGTCGGCTATGGCTACACCTTC. Translated, it gives CASRPRVGYGYTF.

The chain links TRBV9 to TRBJ2-7; possibly TRBD1 for D (5 bases). Deletions cut 4 bases from V and 6 bases from J, with 17 bases between. Per the germline V gene, CDR1 is SGDLS and CDR2 is YYNGEE. The CDR3 has 14 amino acids. The CDR3 nucleotides read TGTGCCAGCAGCTCCTCCCCCCGGACAAGCGAGCAGTACTTC. Its translation is CASSSSPRTSEQYF.

There are a few counts of this clonotype. The chain joins TRBV7-8 to TRBJ2-7, with 8 bases fitting TRBD1. The trim removed 5 bases at V and 3 bases at J, leaving 9 bases unmatched. Germline V gene sequence: CDR1 SGHVS, CDR2 FQNEAQ. The CDR3 has 15 amino acids. The CDR3 sequence is CASSAQGASYYEQYF. The DNA of the CDR3 is TGTGCCAGCAGCGCCCAGGGGGCGAGTTACTACGAGCAGTACTTC.

This chain links TRBV6-6 with TRBJ2-4; 7 bases are shared with TRBD2. Trimming at V came to 8 bases and at J to 5 bases, leaving 12 bases not matched to a gene. The CDR3 spans 15 residues. Germline loops: CDR1 MNHNY, CDR2 SVGAGI (reference sequence). The CDR3 DNA is TGTGCCAGCCTATACGGGTGGGGGAGGGAAAACATTCAGTACTTC. It codes for CASLYGWGRENIQYF.

The V call is TRBV7-2, the J call TRBJ2-5; TRBD2 matches 15 bases. The J segment lost 4 bases and the V segment lost 6 bases, leaving 6 bases of the junction unmatched. The length of the CDR3 is 16 residues. Germline-derived CDR1 and CDR2 are SGHTA and FQGNSA. CDR3 nucleotides: TGTGCCAGCAGAAGGACTAGCGGGAGGGTCGGAGAGACCCAGTACTTC. Translation gives CASRRTSGRVGETQYF.

This clonotype was counted once. V usage is TRBV27 and J usage is TRBJ2-3; TRBD2 aligns across 8 bases. V was pared by 7 bases and J by 6 bases, with 18 bases of the junction left unmatched. The CDR3 is 17 residues long. Looked up from germline, CDR1 is MNHEY and CDR2 is SMNVEV (reference sequence). CDR3 protein: CASTNAWGTRWPDTQYF. CDR3 bases: TGTGCCAGCACCAACGCCTGGGGGACTAGATGGCCCGATACGCAGTATTTT.

The rearrangement uses TRBV13 and TRBJ2-5; 14 bases align to TRBD2. The CDR3 runs to 16 residues. Germline lookup yields CDR1 PRHDT and CDR2 FYEKMQ (reference sequence). V lost 5 bases to trimming and J lost 4 bases; unmatched junction nucleotides: 6. CDR3 loop: CASSPRGTSGGETQYF. The CDR3 bases are TGTGCCAGCAGCCCTAGAGGGACTAGCGGGGGAGAGACCCAGTACTTC.

J is TRBJ2-4 and V is TRBV27; D not resolved. CDR1 is MNHEY, CDR2 SMNVEV, per germline (reference sequence). The V and J ends lost 3 bases and 0 bases respectively, with 9 bases between them. The CDR3 contains 15 residues. For the CDR3, the DNA is TGTGCCAGCAGTTTTATAAATTTAGCCAAAAACATTCAGTACTTC. It codes for CASSFINLAKNIQYF.

The table lists this clonotype with a few counts. This chain connects TRBV10-2 to TRBJ1-1, with 10 bases fitting TRBD1. The CDR3 totals 17 residues. V trimming: 9 bases; J trimming: 1 base; junction bases outside the gene matches: 14. Per germline, CDR1 WSHSY and CDR2 SAAADI. The CDR3 DNA sequence: TGCGCCAGACTGAGACAGGACAGGGGGAAAGAGAACACTGAAGCTTTCTTT. It is translated as CARLRQDRGKENTEAFF.

This sequence joins TRBV5-1 and TRBJ1-2, with 7 bases lining up with TRBD1. V lost 0 bases, J lost 6 bases, and 11 bases stayed unmatched. This CDR3 is built from 16 residues. Germline CDR1 reads SGHRS; CDR2 reads YFSETQ. The CDR3 spells CASSLGQGLGVDGYTF. CDR3 coding DNA: TGCGCCAGCAGCTTGGGACAGGGATTGGGGGTCGATGGCTACACCTTC.

This clonotype showed up just once. This chain uses TRBV20-1 with TRBJ2-7; D unresolved. Germline values: CDR1 DFQATT, CDR2 SNEGSKA (reference sequence). V was pared by 0 bases and J by 3 bases, with 9 bases between. The CDR3 spans 13 residues. Here the CDR3 DNA reads TGCAGTGCTAGAGAGTACCAGTACTACGAGCAGTACTTC. It codes for CSAREYQYYEQYF.

This clonotype was seen a handful of times. The rearrangement joins TRBV12-3 or TRBV12-4 to TRBJ2-7; D remains ambiguous. The CDR3 length is 14 residues. V lost 6 bases to trimming and J lost 4 bases, with 16 bases between them. Written as DNA, the CDR3 is TGTGCCAGCAGCCCGTCTTGGACGGGTTACGAGCAGTACTTC. The encoded protein is CASSPSWTGYEQYF.

There are a few counts of this clonotype. The chain recombines TRBV7-2 with TRBJ1-2; TRBD1 matches at 7 bases. Losses at the gene ends were 6 bases for V and 1 base for J; bases not matched to a gene: 5. Germline CDR1 and CDR2: SGHTA and FQGNSA. This CDR3 is built from 14 residues. The CDR3 sequence is CASSRGQVNYGYTF. CDR3 bases: TGTGCCAGCAGTCGTGGACAGGTTAACTATGGCTACACCTTC. The full variable domain, rest sourced from reference TRBV7-2 and TRBJ1-2, is GAGVSQSPSNKVTEKGKDVELRCDPISGHTALYWYRQSLGQGLEFLIYFQGNSAPDKSGLPSDRFSAERTGGSVSTLTIQRTQQEDSAVYLCASSRGQVNYGYTFGSGTRLTVV.

V and J are TRBV6-5 and TRBJ2-5; 7 bases fit TRBD1. The CDR3 is 15 residues long. The germline V gene has CDR1 MNHEY and CDR2 SVGAGI. V gave up 7 bases and J gave up 2 bases; unmatched junction bases: 10. This CDR3 is CASKVGETGQETQYF. The CDR3 region has the DNA TGTGCCAGCAAGGTCGGGGAGACAGGGCAAGAGACCCAGTACTTC.

V is TRBV5-1 and J is TRBJ2-3; 14 nucleotides line up with TRBD2. V lost 2 bases to trimming and J lost 1 base; unmatched junction nucleotides: 9. The CDR3 covers 19 residues. CDR1 SGHRS and CDR2 YFSETQ come from the germline V gene. In DNA, the CDR3 is TGCGCCAGCAGCTTCTCCGGACTAGCGGGAGGTCACCGCACAGATACGCAGTATTTT. Its protein product is CASSFSGLAGGHRTDTQYF. Together with reference TRBV5-1 and TRBJ2-3, the CDR3 gives the full variable domain: KAGVTQTPRYLIKTRGQQVTLSCSPISGHRSVSWYQQTPGQGLQFLFEYFSETQRNKGNFPGRFSGRQFSNSRSEMNVSTLELGDSALYLCASSFSGLAGGHRTDTQYFGPGTRLTVL.

This clonotype has only a few counts. This chain joins TRBV29-1 and TRBJ2-7; D is possibly TRBD1 (6 bases). The germline gives CDR1 SQVTM, CDR2 ANQGSEA. There are 15 residues in the CDR3. V shed 6 bases and J shed 0 bases, with 18 bases lying between them. The CDR3 loop reads CSVASRDKSSYEQYF. The CDR3 DNA sequence: TGCAGCGTCGCCTCACGGGACAAGAGCTCCTACGAGCAGTACTTC.

The V gene is TRBV5-1, the J gene TRBJ2-7, with 13 bases fitting TRBD2. In germline, CDR1 is SGHRS, CDR2 YFSETQ. V shed 0 bases, J shed 3 bases, and the junction held 6 bases outside the gene matches. CDR3 length: 17 amino acids. CDR3 DNA: TGCGCCAGCAGCTTGGGCGGACTAGCGGGGGCCAACTACGAGCAGTACTTC. It encodes CASSLGGLAGANYEQYF.

This chain joins TRBV18 and TRBJ1-5, with D unclear. V was clipped by 1 base and J by 1 base, with 11 bases between them. The germline gives CDR1 KGHSH, CDR2 LQKENI. The CDR3 totals 16 residues. The CDR3 spells CASSPQGRPSNQPQHF. The CDR3 DNA reads as TGTGCCAGCTCACCACAGGGCAGACCAAGCAATCAGCCCCAGCATTTT.

This clonotype has just one count. The V and J genes are TRBV25-1 and TRBJ1-1; weak D call: TRBD1 (6 bases). CDR1 and CDR2 from the germline V gene are MGHDK and SYGVNS. This CDR3 spans 14 amino acids. With 1 base removed from V and 4 bases from J, the gap between germline ends came to 10 bases. The CDR3 sequence: CASSESGGGTEAFF. The CDR3, as DNA: TGTGCCAGCAGTGAATCTGGAGGGGGCACTGAAGCTTTCTTT.

The chain combines TRBV29-1 with TRBJ1-2, with 8 bases that match TRBD1. Per germline, CDR1 SQVTM and CDR2 ANQGSEA. V lost 4 bases and J lost 4; bases outside the gene matches: 8. This CDR3 contains 14 residues. The CDR3 region is CSVGGTGLGYGYTF. CDR3 nucleotides: TGCAGCGTTGGGGGGACAGGCCTGGGCTATGGCTACACCTTC. Full variable domain (outside the CDR3, taken from reference TRBV29-1 and TRBJ1-2): SAVISQKPSRDICQRGTSLTIQCQVDSQVTMMFWYRQQPGQSLTLIATANQGSEATYESGFVIDKFPISRPNLTFSTLTVSNMSPEDSSIYLCSVGGTGLGYGYTFGSGTRLTVV.

This chain links TRBV6-4 with TRBJ2-7, with a tentative D call TRBD2 (7 bases). The CDR3 has 17 amino acids. Per the germline V gene, CDR1 is MRHNA and CDR2 is SNTAGT. V was clipped by 5 bases and J by 7 bases, with 27 bases between them. The CDR3 bases are TGTGCCAGCAGTTTTTTGGGGGGGCGACAACCCTACAATGAGCAGTACTTC. Translation: CASSFLGGRQPYNEQYF.